This TCR beta chain is from a study of OX40 agonist ivuxolimab in advanced cancers. Study findings and constraints: Clonal expansion was seen in CD4+ and CD8+ blood T cells by week 6 at 0.1 to 3.0 mg/kg.

The assay was immunoSEQ multiplex PCR, and TCRdb's table has in-frame clones only and misses some. The table has more than 80,000 clones, about 89% seen once. This clone turned up a few times. Its specificity is not known. This TCR derives from an adult with an advanced solid tumor such as melanoma, head and neck, liver or kidney cancer. The sequencing here drew on CD4+ or CD8+ T cells sorted from blood, taken in a trial of the OX40 agonist ivuxolimab.

CDR3 nucleotides: TGTGCCTGGAGTGGGGGAAACACCATATATTTT. Its protein product is CAWSGGNTIYF. This rearrangement joins TRBV30 to TRBJ1-3, with D uncertain. Germline V lookup: CDR1 GTSNPN, CDR2 SVGIG (reference sequence). The CDR3 spans 11 residues. With 1 base removed from V and 4 bases from J, the gap between germline ends came to 2 bases.